The rows below give T cell receptor beta chains drawn from one sample of a study of blood T cell repertoires in COVID-19. Repertoires were generated with immunoSEQ multiplex PCR, while TCRdb's copy carries only in-frame clones and drops some. The repertoire holds 110,000 to 150,000 clones, approximately 90% seen once, with approximately 11% in the top ten. The material sequenced was peripheral blood. The receptors stem from a woman of 80 years or more with acute or convalescent COVID-19. The CDR3 runs from the conserved cysteine through the conserved F or W. A D gene is named only where the DNA matches it firmly. Where a row states a size, it is once, few, many or the class of an expanded clone; other rows omit it.

d_call clone_size j_call v_call cdr3_nt cdr3_aa
. . TRBJ1-6 TRBV3-1/TRBV3-2 TGTGCCAGCAATGGGGGAGGCTATAATTCACCCCTCCACTTT CASNGGGYNSPLHF
. . TRBJ2-3 TRBV25-1 TGTGCCAGCAGTGAATATATTGGGCGGGGCACAGATACGCAGTATTTT CASSEYIGRGTDTQYF
TRBD1 . TRBJ1-2 TRBV7-8 TGTGCCAGCAGCACCGGAGGGACAGGGATGTATGGCTACACCTTC CASSTGGTGMYGYTF
TRBD2 . TRBJ2-1 TRBV6-2/TRBV6-3 TGTGCCAGCAGCTCCGTACCTAGCGGGGTATCCTACAATGAGCAGTTCTTC CASSSVPSGVSYNEQFF
TRBD2 once TRBJ2-1 TRBV3-1/TRBV3-2 TGTGCCAGCAGCCAAGCGGGGGGTTTGGGGAATGAGCAGTTCTTC CASSQAGGLGNEQFF
. . TRBJ1-2 TRBV18 TGTGCCAGCTTTCAAACCCAGGAGGATCTAAACTATGGCTACACCTTC CASFQTQEDLNYGYTF
. . TRBJ2-2 TRBV10-3 TGTGCCATCGGCAGGGCTGGAAAGCAAACCGGGGAGCTGTTTTTT CAIGRAGKQTGELFF
. . TRBJ1-5 TRBV5-1 TGCGCCAGCTCCGAAGGGGAAGGACAGCCCCAGCATTTT CASSEGEGQPQHF
. . TRBJ1-1 TRBV13 TGTGCCAGCAGCTTAGGCCCGACCCAGAGAGGTGAAGCTTTCTTT CASSLGPTQRGEAFF
. . TRBJ2-5 TRBV5-6 TGTGCCAGCATAGCCTCGTGGGTTGCAGAGACCCAGTACTTC CASIASWVAETQYF
TRBD1 . TRBJ2-7 TRBV6-1 TGTGCCAGCAGTGAACGGGTAGGGGGCGATTCCTACGAGCAGTACTTC CASSERVGGDSYEQYF
. . TRBJ1-2 TRBV14 TGTGCCAGCAGCCAAGATTTTGATTCGGGGGAAAACTATGGCTACACCTTC CASSQDFDSGENYGYTF
. . TRBJ1-2 TRBV4-2 TGTGCCAGCAGCCAAGAATCCCTCACAGCTCTCTATGGCTACACCTTC CASSQESLTALYGYTF
. . TRBJ1-4 TRBV30 TGTGCCTGGAGTTCTGCAACTAATGAAAAACTGTTTTTT CAWSSATNEKLFF
. . TRBJ1-3 TRBV7-3 TGTGCCAGCTCGTCTCGGGCTGGAAACACCATATATTTT CASSSRAGNTIYF
. . TRBJ2-2 TRBV3-1/TRBV3-2 TGTGCCAGCAGCCCATGGGGGGGCGGAGCCGGGGAGCTGTTTTTT CASSPWGGGAGELFF
. . TRBJ2-5 TRBV10-2 TGCGCCAGCAGTGGGCGGGAGACCCAGTACTTC CASSGRETQYF
. . TRBJ2-7 TRBV6-5 TGTGCCAGCACCGAAAGGGGGGACAGTACCTACGAGCAGTACTTC CASTERGDSTYEQYF
. . TRBJ1-1 TRBV6-5 TGTGCCAGCATTCCAATGAACACTGAAGCTTTCTTT CASIPMNTEAFF
. . TRBJ1-2 TRBV30 TGTGCCTGGAGTGTACGGGGGGGCTATGGCTACACCTTC CAWSVRGGYGYTF
TRBD1 . TRBJ1-2 TRBV11-2 TGTGCCAGCAGCCAGGACAGGGGCTCCTTCTATGGCTACACCTTC CASSQDRGSFYGYTF
TRBD1 . TRBJ1-4 TRBV3-1/TRBV3-2 TGTGCCAGCAGTAACAGGGGGACTAATGAAAAACTGTTTTTT CASSNRGTNEKLFF
. . TRBJ2-2 TRBV4-3 TGCGCCAGCAGCCAAGATCTAGTCCAGGGCCGGTTATTTGGGGAGCTGTTTTTT CASSQDLVQGRLFGELFF
. . TRBJ1-1 TRBV7-6 TGTGCCAGCAGCTTATTTACGGGGATGAACACTGAAGCTTTCTTT CASSLFTGMNTEAFF
. . TRBJ1-4 TRBV5-1 TGCGCCAGCAGCTTGGCCTACGGACAGTCGAATGAAAAACTGTTTTTT CASSLAYGQSNEKLFF
. once TRBJ2-3 TRBV7-2 TGTGCCAGCAGCCCCCCGGGGGGCTGGGCGGATACGCAGTATTTT CASSPPGGWADTQYF
. once TRBJ2-6 TRBV21-1 TGTGCCAGCAACCCCGACAGGGCTTCGGGGGCCAACGTCCTGACTTTC CASNPDRASGANVLTF
. . TRBJ1-5 TRBV6-5 TGTGCCAGCAGTCTCCTAGGGGGGGCCCAGCATTTT CASSLLGGAQHF
. . TRBJ2-7 TRBV6-2/TRBV6-3 TGTGCCAGCAGTTCACGGGGTACGCTGGACAGCCGAACCTACGAGCAGTACTTC CASSSRGTLDSRTYEQYF
. . TRBJ2-1 TRBV19 TGTGCCAGTAGGGCGGGGTCTTCCTACAATGAGCAGTTCTTC CASRAGSSYNEQFF
TRBD2 . TRBJ2-6 TRBV30 TGTGCCTCCACCTCGGGGGGGGACTCTGGGGCCAACGTCCTGACTTTC CASTSGGDSGANVLTF
TRBD1 . TRBJ1-3 TRBV5-1 TGCGCCAGCAGAACCGGGACAGGGGGCTCTGGAAACACCATATATTTT CASRTGTGGSGNTIYF
. . TRBJ1-2 TRBV7-2 TGTGCCAGCAGCTTAGCCGTGGCAGGGGCAGGTGGCTACACCTTC CASSLAVAGAGGYTF
. . TRBJ2-1 TRBV6-2/TRBV6-3 TGTGCCAGCAGTCGGTACAGCACTTTCTACAATGAGCAGTTCTTC CASSRYSTFYNEQFF
. . TRBJ2-3 TRBV5-1 TGCGCCAGCAGCTTGGCATGGGGGACAAGGACTAGCACAGATACGCAGTATTTT CASSLAWGTRTSTDTQYF
TRBD1 . TRBJ1-2 TRBV5-4 TGTGCCAGCAGCTCGGATCGGGACAGGGGGCCATCTAACTATGGCTACACCTTC CASSSDRDRGPSNYGYTF
. . TRBJ2-1 TRBV7-2 TGTGCCAGCAGCCGCATCCCCGGTGAGCAGTTCTTC CASSRIPGEQFF
. . TRBJ1-5 TRBV19 TGTGCCAGTAGTATATCGTCGGGTGATCAGCCCCAGCATTTT CASSISSGDQPQHF
TRBD2 . TRBJ2-7 TRBV6-2/TRBV6-3 TGTGCCAGCAGCCAACTAGCGGGGGGCTACGAGCAGTACTTC CASSQLAGGYEQYF
TRBD1 . TRBJ1-4 TRBV18 TGTGCCAGCTCCCTATTAAACTCGGGACAGGGGAATGAAAAACTGTTTTTT CASSLLNSGQGNEKLFF
. . TRBJ1-2 TRBV9 TGTGCCAGCAGCGTAAACCCAATAGGGGGAAGCCACTATGGCTACACCTTC CASSVNPIGGSHYGYTF
. . TRBJ1-1 TRBV5-1 TGCGCCAGCAGCTCGTTGGCCTACACTGAAGCTTTCTTT CASSSLAYTEAFF
. . TRBJ1-6 TRBV4-3 TGCGCCAGCAGCCAAGATTATAGCAGGGGAGCTTCCCTCCACTTT CASSQDYSRGASLHF
TRBD1 once TRBJ1-5 TRBV2 TGTGCCAGCGCCGGGACAGGGAATCAGCCCCAGCATTTT CASAGTGNQPQHF
TRBD1 . TRBJ1-5 TRBV18 TGTGCCAGCTCACCTCAGGGGGCGGGCAATCAGCCCCAGCATTTT CASSPQGAGNQPQHF
. few TRBJ1-1 TRBV18 TGTGCCAGCTCACCCGGGGGTGACACTGAAGCTTTCTTT CASSPGGDTEAFF
TRBD1 . TRBJ2-2 TRBV16 TGTGCCAGCAGCCACGACAGGGGTAGGCCACGAGGCACCGGGGAGCTGTTTTTT CASSHDRGRPRGTGELFF
. . TRBJ1-2 TRBV30 TGTGCCTGGAGTCTGGGAGGTAACTATGGCTACACCTTC CAWSLGGNYGYTF
. once TRBJ1-3 TRBV7-3 TGTGCCAGCAGCTTAGGCCAGGGCTCTGGAAACACCATATATTTT CASSLGQGSGNTIYF
. . TRBJ1-2 TRBV6-6 TGTGCCAGCAGTTACTCTACGCCGGAGAACTATGGCTACACCTTC CASSYSTPENYGYTF
. . TRBJ1-1 TRBV25-1 TGTGCCTCCCGAAGGGGTAACACTGAAGCTTTCTTT CASRRGNTEAFF
. . TRBJ2-7 TRBV5-8 TGTGCCAGCAGCTTCCAAGCGGGACAAGATGGAGAGCAGTACTTC CASSFQAGQDGEQYF
. . TRBJ1-2 TRBV23-1 TGCGCCAGCAGTCAATCGGGGACCGGAGGGCACTATGGCTACACCTTC CASSQSGTGGHYGYTF
. . TRBJ2-7 TRBV6-5 TGTGCCAGCAGCCCAGGGTTTGGATTTTACGAGCAGTACTTC CASSPGFGFYEQYF
. . TRBJ2-3 TRBV7-8 TGTGCCAGCAGCTATCTAATTTCAGATACGCAGTATTTT CASSYLISDTQYF
. . TRBJ1-1 TRBV20-1 TGCAGTGCTAGTTTAGGGCAGGGCCCCACTGAAGCTTTCTTT CSASLGQGPTEAFF
. . TRBJ1-3 TRBV18 TGTGCCAGCTCACCACAGCAGGGGTCTGGAAACACCATATATTTT CASSPQQGSGNTIYF
TRBD1 . TRBJ1-5 TRBV10-3 TGTGCCACCCAGACAGGGTCGGGCAATCAGCCCCAGCATTTT CATQTGSGNQPQHF
TRBD1 . TRBJ1-1 TRBV5-6 TGTGCCAGCAGCCTTACAGGGGGCCTCCCTGAAGCTTTCTTT CASSLTGGLPEAFF